This is a list of T cell receptor beta chains from one sample in a study of vaccination effects on CD4 cells after COVID-19. For these TCRs, the target antigens are not known. Generated by immunoSEQ multiplex PCR, the TCRdb table keeps only in-frame clones and is missing some. The data contain about 74,000 clones, more than 70% of them seen just once; the ten biggest clones take up about 2%. The specimen comprised CD4+ T cells from PBMCs cultured without peptide, sampled before COVID-19 vaccination. All receptors derive from a human donor who received a COVID-19 vaccine. The CDR3 runs from the conserved cysteine through the conserved F or W. A D gene is named only where the DNA matches it firmly. Size tells how often a clone was seen (once, few, many) or the class of an expanded clone, and some rows leave it out.

j_gene: TRBJ2-5; abundance: -; d_gene: TRBD1; v_gene: TRBV7-9; CDR3nt: TGTGCCAGCAGCTTAGTATCGGGACAGCAAGAGACCCAGTACTTC; CDR3aa: CASSLVSGQQETQYF
j_gene: TRBJ1-2; abundance: -; d_gene: -; v_gene: TRBV7-9; CDR3nt: TGTGCCAGCAGCGAGGGTTTGCAGGGCTACACCTTC; CDR3aa: CASSEGLQGYTF
j_gene: TRBJ1-1; abundance: -; d_gene: TRBD1; v_gene: TRBV6-2/TRBV6-3; CDR3nt: TGTGCCAGCAGTCGGACAGGGTCGAAGACTGAAGCTTTCTTT; CDR3aa: CASSRTGSKTEAFF
j_gene: TRBJ1-5; abundance: -; d_gene: TRBD1; v_gene: TRBV5-1; CDR3nt: TGCGCCAGCAGCGTGGGACAGGGAGGCAATCAGCCCCAGCATTTT; CDR3aa: CASSVGQGGNQPQHF
j_gene: TRBJ1-1; abundance: -; d_gene: -; v_gene: TRBV29-1; CDR3nt: TGCAGCGCCGACCAACAGGGAACTGAAGCTTTCTTT; CDR3aa: CSADQQGTEAFF
j_gene: TRBJ2-1; abundance: -; d_gene: TRBD1; v_gene: TRBV5-4; CDR3nt: TGTGCCAGCAGATTGGGGGGCAGACAGGGGGTCAATGAGCAGTTCTTC; CDR3aa: CASRLGGRQGVNEQFF
j_gene: TRBJ1-5; abundance: few; d_gene: -; v_gene: TRBV4-1; CDR3nt: TGCGCCAGCAGCCAAGAAGGTAGCAGGAGCAATCAGCCCCAGCATTTT; CDR3aa: CASSQEGSRSNQPQHF
j_gene: TRBJ1-1; abundance: -; d_gene: TRBD1; v_gene: TRBV7-3; CDR3nt: TGTGCCAGCAGCTTAATGGGGACAGGGCGAGCTTTCTTT; CDR3aa: CASSLMGTGRAFF
j_gene: TRBJ1-1; abundance: -; d_gene: -; v_gene: TRBV19; CDR3nt: TGTGCCAGTCGCCGGGGCCCCTCGTGGACTGAAGCTTTCTTT; CDR3aa: CASRRGPSWTEAFF
j_gene: TRBJ1-6; abundance: few; d_gene: -; v_gene: TRBV25-1; CDR3nt: TGTGCTGGGGGTTCACCCCTCCACTTT; CDR3aa: CAGGSPLHF
j_gene: TRBJ2-1; abundance: once; d_gene: TRBD1; v_gene: TRBV7-9; CDR3nt: TGTGCCAGCTTTGAAGGGGGCCCCAGCTCCTACAATGAGCAGTTCTTC; CDR3aa: CASFEGGPSSYNEQFF
j_gene: TRBJ1-5; abundance: few; d_gene: -; v_gene: TRBV7-9; CDR3nt: TGTGCCAGCAGCTTAAGTGGCGATTTTGGTCGGGGGGGTCAGCCCCAGCATTTT; CDR3aa: CASSLSGDFGRGGQPQHF
j_gene: TRBJ2-5; abundance: -; d_gene: TRBD1; v_gene: TRBV18; CDR3nt: TGTGCCAGCTCACGAATAGGGGGCTGGGAGACCCAGTACTTC; CDR3aa: CASSRIGGWETQYF
j_gene: TRBJ2-5; abundance: once; d_gene: TRBD1; v_gene: TRBV18; CDR3nt: TGTGCCAGCTCACCGGGACAGATGGAGACCCAGTACTTC; CDR3aa: CASSPGQMETQYF
j_gene: TRBJ1-5; abundance: -; d_gene: TRBD1; v_gene: TRBV5-6; CDR3nt: TGTGCCAGCAGCTTACAGGGGCGCAATCAGCCCCAGCATTTT; CDR3aa: CASSLQGRNQPQHF
j_gene: TRBJ2-1; abundance: -; d_gene: -; v_gene: TRBV9; CDR3nt: TGTGCCAGCAGCGTCGGCAGGATAGGCCATGAGCAGTTCTTC; CDR3aa: CASSVGRIGHEQFF
j_gene: TRBJ2-5; abundance: once; d_gene: TRBD2; v_gene: TRBV19; CDR3nt: TGTGCCAGTAGTATAACTAGCGGGGGGGAGACCCAGTACTTC; CDR3aa: CASSITSGGETQYF
j_gene: TRBJ1-5; abundance: few; d_gene: -; v_gene: TRBV18; CDR3nt: TGTGCCAGCTCACCCGGACTGGGCAATCAGCCCCAGCATTTT; CDR3aa: CASSPGLGNQPQHF
j_gene: TRBJ1-1; abundance: -; d_gene: -; v_gene: TRBV7-2; CDR3nt: TGTGCCAGCAGCTTAGGTTCCCACAGGGAAGCTTTCTTT; CDR3aa: CASSLGSHREAFF
j_gene: TRBJ2-2; abundance: -; d_gene: -; v_gene: TRBV18; CDR3nt: TGTGCCAGCTCACCACGATCCGGGGGCACAGGGACCGGGGAGCTGTTTTTT; CDR3aa: CASSPRSGGTGTGELFF
j_gene: TRBJ2-2; abundance: -; d_gene: -; v_gene: TRBV5-1; CDR3nt: TGCGCCAGCAGCTTGGCTTCGCCGGCGGAGCTGTTTTTT; CDR3aa: CASSLASPAELFF
j_gene: TRBJ1-1; abundance: -; d_gene: -; v_gene: TRBV6-5; CDR3nt: TGTGCCAGCGCTTGGGCAGGGCCAACGAACACTGAAGCTTTCTTT; CDR3aa: CASAWAGPTNTEAFF
j_gene: TRBJ1-1; abundance: -; d_gene: -; v_gene: TRBV7-2; CDR3nt: TGTGCCAGCAGCTTAGCGCAGGGGCGGTACACTGAAGCTTTCTTT; CDR3aa: CASSLAQGRYTEAFF
j_gene: TRBJ1-6; abundance: -; d_gene: -; v_gene: TRBV7-2; CDR3nt: TGTGCCAGCAGCCCGGGGACGGGAAGCTCCTATAATTCACCCCTCCACTTT; CDR3aa: CASSPGTGSSYNSPLHF
j_gene: TRBJ1-2; abundance: -; d_gene: -; v_gene: TRBV27; CDR3nt: TGTGCCAGCAGTTTAGACAGGAGATCCAATGGCTACACCTTC; CDR3aa: CASSLDRRSNGYTF
j_gene: TRBJ1-6; abundance: few; d_gene: -; v_gene: TRBV12-3/TRBV12-4; CDR3nt: TGTGCCAGCGTTGTCAGGGAGGGTTCACCCCTCCACTTT; CDR3aa: CASVVREGSPLHF
j_gene: TRBJ1-2; abundance: -; d_gene: -; v_gene: TRBV29-1; CDR3nt: TGCAGCGTTGAGAGGGTTTCGCGTGGCTACACCTTC; CDR3aa: CSVERVSRGYTF
j_gene: TRBJ2-1; abundance: -; d_gene: TRBD2; v_gene: TRBV7-8; CDR3nt: TGTGCCAGCAGCTTAGGTTTTGGGACTAGCAATGAGCAGTTCTTC; CDR3aa: CASSLGFGTSNEQFF
j_gene: TRBJ1-4; abundance: -; d_gene: TRBD1; v_gene: TRBV29-1; CDR3nt: TGCAGCGCCTCGGGGACAGGTTGGGAAGTGTTTTTT; CDR3aa: CSASGTGWEVFF
j_gene: TRBJ2-1; abundance: -; d_gene: TRBD1; v_gene: TRBV9; CDR3nt: TGTGCCAGCAGCAGACAGGGTCCCTACAATGAGCAGTTCTTC; CDR3aa: CASSRQGPYNEQFF
j_gene: TRBJ1-4; abundance: -; d_gene: TRBD1; v_gene: TRBV5-1; CDR3nt: TGCGCCAGCAGCGACAGGGACAGCGGATTGAAAAACCAGTTTTTT; CDR3aa: CASSDRDSGLKNQFF
j_gene: TRBJ1-1; abundance: once; d_gene: -; v_gene: TRBV2; CDR3nt: TGTGCCAGCAGACCCGAGGGGGGGACTGAAGCTTTCTTT; CDR3aa: CASRPEGGTEAFF
j_gene: TRBJ2-2; abundance: -; d_gene: -; v_gene: TRBV7-8; CDR3nt: TGTGCCAGCAGCTGGGGAGGCGGACCGAACACCGGGGAGCTGTTTTTT; CDR3aa: CASSWGGGPNTGELFF
j_gene: TRBJ1-2; abundance: few; d_gene: -; v_gene: TRBV28; CDR3nt: TGTGCCAGCAGTTTATTGGCAGGGTCTAACTATGGCTACACCTTC; CDR3aa: CASSLLAGSNYGYTF
j_gene: TRBJ1-2; abundance: -; d_gene: -; v_gene: TRBV28; CDR3nt: TGTGCCAGCAGTCCGTCCGGGGCCTATGGCTACACCTTC; CDR3aa: CASSPSGAYGYTF
j_gene: TRBJ1-2; abundance: -; d_gene: -; v_gene: TRBV28; CDR3nt: TGTGCCAGCAGTTTATCTTTCCGTGGAGATTCCTATGGCTACACCTTC; CDR3aa: CASSLSFRGDSYGYTF
j_gene: TRBJ2-1; abundance: -; d_gene: TRBD1; v_gene: TRBV6-5; CDR3nt: TGTGCCTCCGCCCCGGGACAGGGGACCTACAATGAGCAGTTCTTC; CDR3aa: CASAPGQGTYNEQFF
j_gene: TRBJ1-4; abundance: -; d_gene: -; v_gene: TRBV24-1; CDR3nt: TGTGCCACCAGTGATCCAGGACTGACCGGGGAAAAACTGTTTTTT; CDR3aa: CATSDPGLTGEKLFF
j_gene: TRBJ1-3; abundance: -; d_gene: -; v_gene: TRBV3-1/TRBV3-2; CDR3nt: TGTGCCAGCAGCAGTCCCGGAAACACCATATATTTT; CDR3aa: CASSSPGNTIYF
j_gene: TRBJ1-2; abundance: -; d_gene: -; v_gene: TRBV5-4; CDR3nt: TGTGCCAGCAGCTTCGGGCCAAGTAACTATGGCTACACCTTC; CDR3aa: CASSFGPSNYGYTF
j_gene: TRBJ2-5; abundance: -; d_gene: -; v_gene: TRBV14; CDR3nt: TGTGCCAGCAGCCATTCCGAGACCCAGTACTTC; CDR3aa: CASSHSETQYF
j_gene: TRBJ2-5; abundance: -; d_gene: TRBD2; v_gene: TRBV5-1; CDR3nt: TGCGCCAGCAGCTTGGCCGGGCGGGAGGGAGAGACCCAGTACTTC; CDR3aa: CASSLAGREGETQYF
j_gene: TRBJ2-4; abundance: once; d_gene: -; v_gene: TRBV4-1; CDR3nt: TGCGCCAGCAGCCAAAGGGTGGCCAAAAACATTCAGTACTTC; CDR3aa: CASSQRVAKNIQYF
j_gene: TRBJ2-5; abundance: -; d_gene: -; v_gene: TRBV7-2; CDR3nt: TGTGCCAGCAGCTTAGCTCAGGAGACCCAGTACTTC; CDR3aa: CASSLAQETQYF
j_gene: TRBJ2-2; abundance: -; d_gene: -; v_gene: TRBV28; CDR3nt: TGTGCCAGCAGTTGGGGGCAGGGCGGGGAGCTGTTTTTT; CDR3aa: CASSWGQGGELFF
j_gene: TRBJ1-6; abundance: -; d_gene: -; v_gene: TRBV3-1/TRBV3-2; CDR3nt: TGTGCCAGCAGCCGCCGGGCCTTGAATTCACCCCTCCACTTT; CDR3aa: CASSRRALNSPLHF
j_gene: TRBJ1-1; abundance: -; d_gene: TRBD1; v_gene: TRBV9; CDR3nt: TGTGCCAGCAGCGTAGTTCTTACAGGGGGCGCGGGTACTGAAGCTTTCTTT; CDR3aa: CASSVVLTGGAGTEAFF
j_gene: TRBJ1-1; abundance: -; d_gene: -; v_gene: TRBV7-9; CDR3nt: TGTGCCAGCAGCTTAGACATTGGTGAAGCTTTCTTT; CDR3aa: CASSLDIGEAFF
j_gene: TRBJ2-1; abundance: once; d_gene: -; v_gene: TRBV5-1; CDR3nt: TGCGCCAGCAGCTTCGGTTACTCCTACAATGAGCAGTTCTTC; CDR3aa: CASSFGYSYNEQFF
j_gene: TRBJ1-2; abundance: few; d_gene: TRBD1; v_gene: TRBV19; CDR3nt: TGTGCCAGTAGTCCTACGACAGGGAACTATGGCTACACCTTC; CDR3aa: CASSPTTGNYGYTF
j_gene: TRBJ1-2; abundance: -; d_gene: -; v_gene: TRBV4-1; CDR3nt: TGCGCCAGCAGCCACCGGGAATATGGCTACACCTTC; CDR3aa: CASSHREYGYTF
j_gene: TRBJ1-2; abundance: once; d_gene: -; v_gene: TRBV24-1; CDR3nt: TGTGCCACCAGTGACCCTCGACTTCCTAACTATGGCTACACCTTC; CDR3aa: CATSDPRLPNYGYTF
j_gene: TRBJ1-2; abundance: -; d_gene: -; v_gene: TRBV14; CDR3nt: TGTGCCAGCAGCCAGTGGGACCTCCTAGGCTTAGATGGCTACACCTTC; CDR3aa: CASSQWDLLGLDGYTF
j_gene: TRBJ1-1; abundance: -; d_gene: -; v_gene: TRBV12-5; CDR3nt: TGTGCTAGTGGTTTGTGGCCGGGAATGAACACTGAAGCTTTCTTT; CDR3aa: CASGLWPGMNTEAFF
j_gene: TRBJ2-5; abundance: -; d_gene: TRBD2; v_gene: TRBV9; CDR3nt: TGTGCCAGCACCCGTGATAGCGGGGGGCCTGAGACCCAGTACTTC; CDR3aa: CASTRDSGGPETQYF
j_gene: TRBJ1-5; abundance: -; d_gene: -; v_gene: TRBV24-1; CDR3nt: TGTGCCACCAGTGACCCAGTGGAGGGCGGTCAGCCCCAGCATTTT; CDR3aa: CATSDPVEGGQPQHF
j_gene: TRBJ2-3; abundance: -; d_gene: -; v_gene: TRBV11-3; CDR3nt: TGTGCCAGCAGCTTAGAGGCAGACACAGATACGCAGTATTTT; CDR3aa: CASSLEADTDTQYF
j_gene: TRBJ2-1; abundance: -; d_gene: -; v_gene: TRBV5-4; CDR3nt: TGTGCCAGCAGCGGCAGCAATGAGCAGTTCTTC; CDR3aa: CASSGSNEQFF
j_gene: TRBJ2-4; abundance: -; d_gene: -; v_gene: TRBV19; CDR3nt: TGTGCCACCTCCCCTGGGTCCGGGGAGGCCAAAAACATTCAGTACTTC; CDR3aa: CATSPGSGEAKNIQYF
j_gene: TRBJ2-4; abundance: -; d_gene: -; v_gene: TRBV7-3; CDR3nt: TGTGCCAGCAGCGCCCTGCCAGGGCAAAAAAACATTCAGTACTTC; CDR3aa: CASSALPGQKNIQYF